This T cell receptor beta chain was obtained from a study of T cells in Graves' hyperthyroidism and ophthalmopathy. This clonotype has a handful of counts. Clinical symptoms, serum thyroxine, TRAb, thyroid ultrasound and orbital computed tomography established diagnosis. CDR1 is DFQATT, CDR2 SNEGSKA, per germline (reference sequence). Trimming took 6 bases from V and 3 from J; bases not matched to a gene: 14. The CDR3 sequence is 17 residues long. The CDR3 regions of TCR beta were amplified from RNA transcripts. The HTBI primer set served for first-round RT-PCR of the TCR CDR3. TCRdb re-called the multiplex PCR reads with MiXCR, one entry per CDR3 protein. This sample has approximately 600,000 distinct CDR3 sequences, with 20% found just once.

Specimen: blood. V gene TRBV20-1 combines with J gene TRBJ2-7; 13 bases fit TRBD2. This sequence originates from a man aged 30-40 years with Graves' ophthalmopathy. As DNA, the CDR3 is TGCAGTGCCCAGACTAGCGGGAGGCATCTTATGGGCTACGAGCAGTACTTC. Protein: CSAQTSGRHLMGYEQYF.